The rows below give T cell receptor beta chains drawn from one sample of a study of CD8 T cells in Susac syndrome. TCRdb redid the calling of the immunoSEQ multiplex PCR reads with MiXCR, one entry per CDR3 protein. The data show approximately 270,000 distinct CDR3 sequences, with 85% to 95% seen just once and about 0.07% held by the top ten. Material for sequencing was CD4+ T cells from PBMCs. The receptors derive from a human donor with multiple sclerosis. Each CDR3 is given without its conserved first and last residue. Each record gives: V gene, J gene, CDR3 length, CDR3 protein.

V gene: TRBV6-2/TRBV6-3; J gene: TRBJ2-3; CDR3 length: 10; CDR3 protein: ASSQRSDTQY
V gene: TRBV4-1; J gene: TRBJ1-1; CDR3 length: 11; CDR3 protein: ASSHGWGIEAF
V gene: TRBV28; J gene: TRBJ1-3; CDR3 length: 12; CDR3 protein: ASSFRGSGNTIY
V gene: TRBV12-5; J gene: TRBJ2-5; CDR3 length: 15; CDR3 protein: ASGLVRGGGPRETQY
V gene: TRBV30; J gene: TRBJ1-5; CDR3 length: 12; CDR3 protein: AWSKATQAQPQH
V gene: TRBV20-1; J gene: TRBJ1-2; CDR3 length: 12; CDR3 protein: SAPAGSGNYGYT
V gene: TRBV4-2; J gene: TRBJ2-3; CDR3 length: 16; CDR3 protein: ASSQDSTSGRAPDTQY
V gene: TRBV3-1; J gene: TRBJ1-2; CDR3 length: 13; CDR3 protein: ASSQYLGSEDGYT
V gene: TRBV15; J gene: TRBJ1-2; CDR3 length: 12; CDR3 protein: ATSRQGANYGYT
V gene: TRBV5-6; J gene: TRBJ2-3; CDR3 length: 13; CDR3 protein: ASSRLAGYTDTQY
V gene: TRBV6-5; J gene: TRBJ2-2; CDR3 length: 13; CDR3 protein: ASSYSRAGTGELF
V gene: TRBV29-1; J gene: TRBJ1-2; CDR3 length: 12; CDR3 protein: SVEKGQGIYGYT
V gene: TRBV14; J gene: TRBJ1-1; CDR3 length: 12; CDR3 protein: ASSQVRGPSKAF
V gene: TRBV2; J gene: TRBJ2-3; CDR3 length: 17; CDR3 protein: ASSEDGTNQGHSTDTQY
V gene: TRBV19; J gene: TRBJ1-5; CDR3 length: 12; CDR3 protein: ASSPDTGRQPQH
V gene: TRBV20-1; J gene: TRBJ1-2; CDR3 length: 11; CDR3 protein: SARAGTQYGYT